One and the same sample provided the 7 T cell receptor beta chains below, sequenced in a study of blood T cell repertoires in COVID-19. Sequencing was performed with immunoSEQ multiplex PCR; in TCRdb, only in-frame clones are kept and a portion is missing. The table lists 50,000 or so clones, 60% to 80% of them singletons. The sample comprised peripheral blood. These receptor sequences come from a human donor with active or convalescent COVID-19. The donor label of this sample is uncertain.

The J gene is TRBJ1-5, the V gene TRBV2, with 7 bases matching TRBD1. Looked up from germline, CDR1 is SNHLY and CDR2 is FYNNEI. V was pared by 7 bases and J by 3 bases, with 6 bases of the junction left unmatched. The CDR3 runs 14 residues. CDR3 loop: CASITDRVNQPQHF. CDR3 sequence (DNA): TGTGCCAGCATCACCGACAGGGTCAATCAGCCCCAGCATTTT.

The V gene is TRBV24-1, the J gene TRBJ1-5; 7 bases are a match to TRBD1. The germline CDR1 and CDR2 sequences are KGHDR and SFDVKD. This CDR3 has 17 residues. V shed 8 bases, J shed 2 bases, and the junction held 14 bases outside the gene matches. CDR3 residues: CATTLGTDWSGNQPQHF. The CDR3 DNA follows: TGTGCCACCACCCTAGGGACAGACTGGTCCGGCAATCAGCCCCAGCATTTT.

CDR3 sequence: CAWSRGTGGFTDTQYF. DNA of the CDR3: TGTGCCTGGAGTAGGGGGACAGGGGGTTTCACAGATACGCAGTATTTT. The rearrangement joins TRBV30 to TRBJ2-3; 11 bases align to TRBD1. CDR3 length: 16 amino acids. V lost 2 bases to trimming and J lost 2 bases; unmatched junction nucleotides: 6. The germline CDR1 and CDR2 sequences are GTSNPN and SVGIG (reference sequence).

This clone was recorded a few times. The chain joins TRBV10-3 to TRBJ2-5, with 14 bases aligning to TRBD2. The length of the CDR3 is 15 residues. Losses at the gene ends were 2 bases for V and 4 bases for J; bases not matched to a gene: 0. Per the germline V gene, CDR1 is ENHRY and CDR2 is SYGVKD. The CDR3 region has the DNA TGTGCCATCAGTGAGGGACTAGCGGGAGGAGAGACCCAGTACTTC. Amino acids: CAISEGLAGGETQYF.

The chain employs TRBV19 and TRBJ1-1; possibly TRBD1 for D (6 bases). Trimming stripped 3 bases from V and 4 bases from J, with 18 bases between. The CDR3 consists of 16 residues. Germline CDR1 reads LNHDA; CDR2 reads SQIVND (reference sequence). In DNA form, the CDR3 reads TGTGCCAGTAGTATCTCCCGGGGGGCCCATGGCACTGAAGCTTTCTTT. It is translated as CASSISRGAHGTEAFF. The entire variable domain, with the rest obtained from reference TRBV19 and TRBJ1-1, is as follows: DGGITQSPKYLFRKEGQNVTLSCEQNLNHDAMYWYRQDPGQGLRLIYYSQIVNDFQKGDIAEGYSVSREKKESFPLTVTSAQKNPTAFYLCASSISRGAHGTEAFFGQGTRLTVV.

On this clone: This specimen includes other DNA sequences encoding the same CDR3. The J gene is TRBJ1-1, the V gene TRBV6-5; unclear D gene. Germline V CDR1 and CDR2: MNHEY, SVGAGI. Trimming took off 7 bases at V and 5 bases at J, with 11 bases between the two ends. The CDR3 runs to 12 residues. This CDR3 is CASNSGGTEAFF. In DNA, the CDR3 is TGTGCCAGCAATTCAGGAGGGACTGAAGCTTTCTTT.

The chain recombines TRBV27 with TRBJ1-5; D ambiguous. Per the germline V gene, CDR1 is MNHEY and CDR2 is SMNVEV (reference sequence). The V gene lost 1 base and the J gene lost 2 bases, with 18 bases spanning the gap. This CDR3 contains 18 residues. CDR3 sequence reads: CASSLLRPLEGGNQPQHF. The CDR3 DNA sequence: TGTGCCAGCAGTTTATTGCGGCCCCTCGAGGGCGGCAATCAGCCCCAGCATTTT.